This TCR beta chain was captured by sequencing in a study of blood T cell repertoires in COVID-19. Study overall: The origin of the acute and convalescent COVID-19 samples was the United States, Italy and Spain. T cells, B-cell-depleted T cells, or PBMCs supplied cDNA or gDNA.

The CDR3 consists of 15 residues. Trimming removed 3 bases from V and 7 bases from J; junction bases left unmatched: 9. Per the germline V gene, CDR1 is MNHNS and CDR2 is SASEGT. The authors' processing: Estimation of nucleated cell counts relied on the amplification of reference gene primers. TCRdb keeps only in-frame clones here, not all; method: immunoSEQ multiplex PCR. That table supplies the V and J calls and clone size; D and trimming were determined from the DNA. The sample lists tens of thousands of clones, about 89% occurring once. The chain joins TRBV6-1 to TRBJ1-3; TRBD1 matches at 7 bases. The sequence derives from a man between 65 and 85 years old with active COVID-19. The sequenced material came from peripheral blood. The DNA for the CDR3 is TGTGCCAGCAGTGATTCGTCAGGGGGTCGTAACACCATATATTTT. It yields the protein CASSDSSGGRNTIYF.